Below are 5 T cell receptor beta chains sequenced from a single sample in a study of shared clonotypes between healthy human individuals. Assay: immunoSEQ multiplex PCR; the TCRdb copy retains only in-frame clones and omits some. This table holds roughly 490,000 clones, roughly 85% found once. The specimen was PBMCs. These receptors were taken from a woman aged 40 to 50 in good health. Some clones in this sample may be carry-over from other donors' samples.

J is TRBJ2-7 and V is TRBV10-3; the match to TRBD2 covers 11 bases. Per the germline V gene, CDR1 is ENHRY and CDR2 is SYGVKD. The CDR3 sequence is 17 residues long. V was clipped by 0 bases and J by 3 bases; unmatched bases: 7. This chain's CDR3 is CAISESKGTSGNYEQYF. For the CDR3, the DNA is TGTGCCATCAGTGAGTCGAAGGGGACTAGCGGAAACTACGAGCAGTACTTC.

The rearrangement joins TRBV5-1 to TRBJ2-2; D gene ambiguous. Germline CDR1 SGHRS, CDR2 YFSETQ. V lost 0 bases and J lost 4, with 13 bases in between. The CDR3 spans 16 residues. The CDR3 sequence: CASSLVTDLLTGELFF. In DNA form, the CDR3 reads TGCGCCAGCAGCTTGGTTACGGACCTACTCACCGGGGAGCTGTTTTTT.

The chain joins TRBV5-8 to TRBJ2-7, with D maybe TRBD2 (6 bases). The CDR3 spans 16 residues. V was clipped by 1 base and J by 0 bases, with 14 bases between them. Germline CDR1 SGHTS, CDR2 YDEGEE. CDR3 in amino acids: CASSLWGAGNSYEQYF. The DNA of the CDR3 is TGTGCCAGCAGCTTGTGGGGTGCGGGGAACTCCTACGAGCAGTACTTC.

J is TRBJ2-7 and V is TRBV11-3, with 8 bases matching TRBD1. The V gene end was trimmed by 5 bases and the J gene end by 7 bases; junction bases not matched to a gene: 13. This CDR3 comprises 15 residues. Germline V lookup: CDR1 SGHNT, CDR2 YENEEA. CDR3 amino acids: CASSRSRGQAGEQYF. Here the CDR3 DNA reads TGTGCCAGCAGCCGCTCGAGGGGACAGGCGGGTGAGCAGTACTTC. Combining the CDR3 with reference TRBV11-3 and TRBJ2-7 gives the whole variable domain EAGVVQSPRYKIIEKKQPVAFWCNPISGHNTLYWYLQNLGQGPELLIRYENEEAVDDSQLPKDRFSAERLKGVDSTLKIQPAELGDSAVYLCASSRSRGQAGEQYFGPGTRLTVT.

This chain links TRBV4-1 with TRBJ1-3; D is perhaps TRBD1 (5 bases). V was shortened by 4 bases and J by 0 bases, with 16 bases between the two germline ends. CDR1 is MGHRA and CDR2 is YSYEKL in the germline V gene. The CDR3 is 17 residues long. Here the CDR3 DNA reads TGCGCCAGCAGCCGTCAGGGTCTAGTACTCTCTGGAAACACCATATATTTT. Translating it yields CASSRQGLVLSGNTIYF.